The source of this T cell receptor (beta chain) is a study of regulatory T cells in long-lasting Graves disease. Broader study findings: Newly diagnosed Graves' patients exceeded persistent ones in TCR diversity. Newly diagnosed patients shared approximately 1,000 public clonotypes; persistent patients shared around 2,800.

A note on this clonotype: The antigen is not known.

The V end lost 2 bases, the J end lost 8 bases, and 12 bases lay between the germline ends. This CDR3 comprises 13 residues. The V gene's germline CDR1 is MRHNA and CDR2 SNTAGT. Indicated time point: persistent/refractory GD, antithyroid drugs over 5 years with positive TRAb. PBMC-extracted RNA yielded the TCR library. CDR3-region Arm-PCR and iRepertoire HTBI primers produced the TCR beta libraries. Using its own MiXCR run on the multiplex PCR reads, TCRdb lists one record per CDR3 protein. The sample shows 500,000 to 800,000 distinct CDR3 sequences, 30% of them seen only once. The clonotype originates from a female donor with Graves disease. This chain connects TRBV6-4 to TRBJ1-2; D is possibly TRBD1 (5 bases). The sequencing here drew on peripheral blood mononuclear cells (PBMCs), taken when the disease was refractory, from a patient treated with antithyroid drugs. This CDR3 is CASSDPGTGGYTF. The CDR3 nucleotides read TGTGCCAGCAGTGACCCCGGGACCGGGGGCTACACCTTC.